These 28 T cell receptor beta chains share one sample of origin, sequenced in a study of blood T cell repertoires in COVID-19. Sequencing used immunoSEQ multiplex PCR; TCRdb keeps in-frame clones, though not all of them. This sample yields roughly 280,000 clones, of which roughly 80% are seen a single time; about 4.5% belongs to the top ten. Sequences were obtained from peripheral blood. The receptors were gathered from a man in his fifties or sixties who had recovered from COVID-19.

The chain has TRBV11-2 and TRBJ2-5, with TRBD2 identical over 7 bases. CDR1 SGHAT and CDR2 FQNNGV come from the germline V gene. The CDR3 is made up of 15 amino acids. With 1 base clipped from V and 5 bases from J, the junction kept 7 bases outside the gene matches. The CDR3 nucleotides are TGTGCCAGCAGCTTAGGCGTAGCGGGCCGGGAGACCCAGTACTTC. Amino acid sequence: CASSLGVAGRETQYF.

The chain's CDR3 is CASSIDATWATEAFF. Written as DNA, the CDR3 is TGTGCCAGTAGTATTGATGCCACGTGGGCCACTGAAGCTTTCTTT. This chain connects TRBV19 to TRBJ1-1; D call uncertain. V was trimmed by 3 bases and J by 4 bases, leaving 15 bases between them. The CDR3 runs 15 residues. Germline CDR1 is LNHDA and CDR2 is SQIVND (reference sequence).

V usage is TRBV11-2 and J usage is TRBJ1-1; D uncertain. The ends were cut back, 0 bases at V and 11 bases at J, with 10 bases in the middle. The CDR3 loop spans 12 amino acids. Germline assignment: CDR1 SGHAT and CDR2 FQNNGV. CDR3 protein: CASSLDYGRAFF. CDR3 coding DNA: TGTGCCAGCAGCTTAGATTACGGTCGGGCTTTCTTT.

The chain is built from TRBV24-1 and TRBJ2-5, with 7 nucleotides matching TRBD1. Germline CDR1 reads KGHDR; CDR2 reads SFDVKD. This CDR3 region has 13 residues. V lost 4 bases, J lost 3 bases, and 1 base stayed unmatched. The CDR3 sequence is CATSEGTEETQYF. The CDR3 region has the DNA TGTGCCACCAGTGAAGGGACAGAAGAGACCCAGTACTTC.

A few counts support this clone. This chain joins TRBV19 and TRBJ2-7; D possibly corresponds to TRBD2 (5 bases). Germline V gene data show CDR1 as LNHDA and CDR2 as SQIVND (reference sequence). The CDR3 contains 15 residues. Between the trimmed V and J ends, which lost 4 bases and 0 bases, there was a span of 13 bases. The CDR3 region is CASSKGASPSYEQYF. In DNA, the CDR3 is TGTGCCAGTAGTAAGGGCGCTAGCCCCTCCTACGAGCAGTACTTC. Filled out from reference TRBV19 and TRBJ2-7, the complete variable domain reads DGGITQSPKYLFRKEGQNVTLSCEQNLNHDAMYWYRQDPGQGLRLIYYSQIVNDFQKGDIAEGYSVSREKKESFPLTVTSAQKNPTAFYLCASSKGASPSYEQYFGPGTRLTVT.

The V call is TRBV10-3, the J call TRBJ2-3, with D perhaps matching TRBD2 (5 bases). V was cut by 4 bases and J by 0 bases, with 8 bases left in between. The CDR3 totals 14 residues. Germline V gene data show CDR1 as ENHRY and CDR2 as SYGVKD. CDR3 sequence (DNA): TGTGCCATCAGTGGGACTTCTAGCACAGATACGCAGTATTTT. As protein: CAISGTSSTDTQYF.

CDR3 DNA: TGCGCCAGCAGCTTGTACGGGGACACTGAAGCTTTCTTT. This sequence encodes CASSLYGDTEAFF. The chain uses TRBV5-1 and TRBJ1-1; D ambiguous. Trimming took off 1 base at V and 3 bases at J, with 7 bases between the two ends. CDR1 SGHRS and CDR2 YFSETQ come from the germline V gene. The CDR3 is made up of 13 amino acids.

The chain joins TRBV5-4 to TRBJ2-7; TRBD2 matches at 7 bases. The CDR3 length is 19 residues. The V segment lost 3 bases and the J segment 0 bases; nucleotides outside the gene matches: 18. The germline V gene has CDR1 SGHNT and CDR2 YYREEE (reference sequence). CDR3 amino acids: CASSCQYYAPRGSSYEQYF. The CDR3 DNA reads TGTGCCAGCAGCTGTCAGTACTACGCACCGCGGGGGAGCTCCTACGAGCAGTACTTC.

The chain couples TRBV30 to TRBJ2-6; possible D gene TRBD2, 7 bases. Trimming took 8 bases from V and 0 from J, leaving 17 bases between them. The CDR3 runs to 16 residues. The germline gives CDR1 GTSNPN, CDR2 SVGIG (reference sequence). The CDR3 nucleotides read TGTGCCGGGGTGGCGGGGGCCCTCTCTGGGGCCAACGTCCTGACTTTC. Translation: CAGVAGALSGANVLTF.

This clone was observed a few times. V gene TRBV25-1 combines with J gene TRBJ2-6; the D gene is possibly TRBD1 (6 bases). The CDR3 has 15 amino acids. Between the trimmed V and J ends, which lost 4 bases and 3 bases, there was a span of 10 bases. Germline-derived CDR1 and CDR2 are MGHDK and SYGVNS. The CDR3 region is CASSGTGNGANVLTF. As DNA, the CDR3 is TGTGCCAGCAGTGGCACAGGGAATGGGGCCAACGTCCTGACTTTC.

The CDR3 is CSVEGGRGQLGELFF. Written as DNA, the CDR3 is TGCAGCGTTGAAGGAGGCAGGGGGCAGCTCGGGGAGCTGTTTTTT. This chain connects TRBV29-1 to TRBJ2-2; TRBD1 agrees at 8 bases. Germline trimming cut 1 base from V and 7 bases from J; bases unmatched to any gene: 8. There are 15 residues in the CDR3. Germline CDR1 SQVTM, CDR2 ANQGSEA.

The table lists this clone with a few counts. The rearrangement uses TRBV7-8 and TRBJ1-5; 8 bases line up with TRBD1. The V gene's germline CDR1 is SGHVS and CDR2 FQNEAQ. V lost 5 bases to trimming and J lost 6 bases; unmatched junction nucleotides: 6. CDR3 length equals 14 residues. The CDR3 protein is CASSRDRGRQPQHF. In nucleotides, the CDR3 is TGTGCCAGCAGCCGAGACAGGGGTCGTCAGCCCCAGCATTTT. Full variable domain (outside the CDR3, taken from reference TRBV7-8 and TRBJ1-5): GAGVSQSPRYKVAKRGQDVALRCDPISGHVSLFWYQQALGQGPEFLTYFQNEAQLDKSGLPSDRFFAERPEGSVSTLKIQRTQQEDSAVYLCASSRDRGRQPQHFGDGTRLSIL.

The gene calls are TRBV19 and TRBJ1-5; the match to TRBD1 covers 7 bases. V dropped 5 bases and J dropped 6; count of bases not matched to a gene: 7. This CDR3 has 14 residues. CDR1 is LNHDA, CDR2 SQIVND, per germline (reference sequence). CDR3 loop: CASSSRAGGQPQHF. The CDR3 DNA follows: TGTGCCAGTAGTTCGAGGGCAGGGGGTCAGCCCCAGCATTTT.

This clone was detected a few times. This chain joins TRBV11-2 and TRBJ1-1; D might be TRBD1 (6 bases). Germline-derived CDR1 and CDR2 are SGHAT and FQNNGV. The V end lost 4 bases, the J end lost 8 bases, and 8 bases lay between the germline ends. This CDR3 contains 11 residues. The CDR3 is CASSSGTEAFF. The CDR3 DNA follows: TGTGCCAGCAGCTCCGGGACAGAAGCTTTCTTT.

V and J are TRBV5-6 and TRBJ2-4, with D possibly TRBD1 on 5 matching bases. The CDR3 runs 13 residues. Trimming cost V 1 base and J 6 bases, with 8 bases left between them. CDR1 SGHDT and CDR2 YYEEEE come from the germline V gene. CDR3 in DNA: TGTGCCAGCAGCTTGAGGGGATTAAACATTCAGTACTTC. Its translation: CASSLRGLNIQYF.

This clone was seen just once. The gene calls are TRBV29-1 and TRBJ2-3, with a weak D call TRBD1 (5 bases). This CDR3 has 13 residues. From germline, CDR1 is SQVTM and CDR2 ANQGSEA. V gave up 2 bases and J gave up 7 bases, with 13 bases separating them. This CDR3 is CSVERLDKHTQYF. The CDR3 coding sequence is TGCAGCGTTGAACGATTGGACAAACATACGCAGTATTTT.

V is TRBV30 and J is TRBJ2-3; TRBD1 matches at 8 bases. V lost 0 bases, J lost 1 base, and 3 bases stayed unmatched. CDR3 size: 15 residues. CDR1 is GTSNPN, CDR2 SVGIG, per germline (reference sequence). CDR3 DNA sequence: TGTGCCTGGAGTGTACCGACAGGGGGCACAGATACGCAGTATTTT. Encoded protein: CAWSVPTGGTDTQYF.

The chain links TRBV7-2 to TRBJ1-5, with D tentatively TRBD1 (5 bases). The CDR3 is made up of 16 amino acids. Germline V gene lookup returns CDR1 SGHTA and CDR2 FQGNSA. The V gene lost 5 bases and the J gene lost 0 bases, with 14 bases spanning the gap. For the CDR3, the DNA is TGTGCCAGCAGCCGCCTGGGGGGGGGTAGCAATCAGCCCCAGCATTTT. Translation gives CASSRLGGGSNQPQHF.

The rearrangement links TRBV6-5 to TRBJ1-3, with TRBD1 as a possible D gene (5 bases). There are 13 residues in the CDR3. The germline gives CDR1 MNHEY, CDR2 SVGAGI. Trimming stripped 7 bases from V and 3 bases from J, with 10 bases between. CDR3 nucleotides: TGTGCCAGCACTTCAGGGCTTGGAAACACCATATATTTT. This translates into CASTSGLGNTIYF.

This clone was detected only once. The gene calls are TRBV9 and TRBJ2-3; tentatively, D is TRBD2 (5 bases). The V and J ends lost 5 bases and 6 bases respectively, with 7 bases between them. The CDR3 runs to 11 residues. Germline CDR1 reads SGDLS; CDR2 reads YYNGEE. The CDR3 loop reads CASSWEDTQYF. Written as DNA, the CDR3 is TGTGCCAGCAGTTGGGAGGATACGCAGTATTTT.

The genes are TRBV20-1 and TRBJ2-2; tentatively, D is TRBD1 (6 bases). The CDR3 spans 11 residues. The V and J ends lost 6 bases and 8 bases respectively, with 10 bases between them. Per germline, CDR1 DFQATT and CDR2 SNEGSKA (reference sequence). In DNA form, the CDR3 reads TGCAGTGCGGGACATCTGGGGGAGCTGTTTTTT. This gives the protein CSAGHLGELFF.

The genes are TRBV27 and TRBJ2-7; tentatively, D is TRBD1 (7 bases). The CDR3 is 14 amino acids. V gave up 2 bases and J gave up 7 bases, with 15 bases separating them. The germline CDR1 and CDR2 sequences are MNHEY and SMNVEV (reference sequence). CDR3 sequence reads: CASSLVGRGEEQYF. For the CDR3, the DNA is TGTGCCAGCAGTTTAGTTGGCAGGGGGGAGGAGCAGTACTTC.

The chain is built from TRBV5-4 and TRBJ2-5; 8 bases align to TRBD1. The CDR3 has 15 amino acids. J was trimmed by 1 base and V by 6 bases; bases with no gene match: 8. The germline gives CDR1 SGHNT, CDR2 YYREEE (reference sequence). The DNA for the CDR3 is TGTGCCAGCACCCTAGGACAGGGACTCCAAGAGACCCAGTACTTC. Its protein product is CASTLGQGLQETQYF.

A remark on this clone: At one of its ends the junction is not consistent with the germline gene, which may arise from a read error. The chain combines TRBV6-1 with TRBJ1-2; the match to TRBD1 covers 7 bases. Germline CDR1 reads MNHNS; CDR2 reads SASEGT. The CDR3 is 15 amino acids. DNA for the CDR3: TGTGCCAGCAGGGAAGGACAGGCCTCTCTCTATGGCTACACCTTC. This translates into CASREGQASLYGYTF.

This sequence joins TRBV24-1 and TRBJ2-3; 11 bases line up with TRBD2. CDR1 KGHDR and CDR2 SFDVKD come from the germline V gene. This CDR3 is 15 amino acids long. V shed 5 bases, J shed 3 bases, and the junction held 3 bases outside the gene matches. The CDR3 DNA is TGTGCCACCAGTGCAGCTAGCGGGGGGACAGATACGCAGTATTTT. It codes for CATSAASGGTDTQYF.

The chain has TRBV6-5 and TRBJ1-6; TRBD1 matches 10 bases. This CDR3 is built from 15 residues. The V and J ends lost 7 bases and 9 bases, in that order; junction bases with no gene match: 9. Germline values: CDR1 MNHEY, CDR2 SVGAGI. The CDR3: CASTRQGALSSPLHF. DNA for the CDR3: TGTGCCAGCACGAGACAGGGGGCCTTATCTTCACCCCTCCACTTT.

Concerning this clone itself: Different DNA sequences within this sample yield the same CDR3. The chain carries TRBV6-5 and TRBJ1-1, with D perhaps matching TRBD1 (6 bases). This CDR3 has 15 residues. Trimming left V 2 bases short and J 0 bases short, with 10 bases between. CDR1 MNHEY and CDR2 SVGAGI come from the germline V gene. The CDR3 spells CASSYGQGLNTEAFF. The CDR3 region has the DNA TGTGCCAGCAGTTACGGCCAGGGGTTGAACACTGAAGCTTTCTTT.

The chain couples TRBV6-5 to TRBJ2-7; 13 positions agree with TRBD2. This CDR3 is 15 amino acids long. CDR1 is MNHEY, CDR2 SVGAGI, per germline. The J segment lost 7 bases and the V segment lost 6 bases, leaving 9 bases of the junction unmatched. CDR3 sequence reads: CASRRLGLAGDEQYF. The CDR3 nucleotides are TGTGCCAGCAGAAGACTCGGACTAGCGGGAGATGAGCAGTACTTC.